These 20 T cell receptor beta chains share one sample of origin, sequenced in a study of blood T cell repertoires in COVID-19. Here immunoSEQ multiplex PCR was the method, and the copy in TCRdb shows in-frame clones only, minus some. The sample contains more than 110,000 clones, 60% to 80% of which appear only once. Sequenced material: PBMCs or T cells enriched from blood (not recorded which). These receptor sequences come from a woman in her forties or fifties who had recovered from COVID-19.

The V gene is TRBV2, the J gene TRBJ1-5; D is unresolved. This CDR3 has 15 amino acids. V dropped 6 bases and J dropped 5 bases, with 17 bases sitting between them. From germline, CDR1 is SNHLY and CDR2 FYNNEI. The CDR3 DNA is TGTGCCAGCAGGGGAGCGGTAGGGAGCCATCAGCCCCAGCATTTT. Protein sequence: CASRGAVGSHQPQHF.

CDR3 sequence: CASAIQGSGTDTQYF. The CDR3, as DNA: TGTGCTAGTGCCATCCAGGGCTCTGGCACAGATACGCAGTATTTT. This sequence joins TRBV12-5 and TRBJ2-3; D perhaps matches TRBD1 (5 bases). Trimming removed 7 bases at V and 1 base at J, with 15 bases between. The CDR3 consists of 15 residues. Germline V gene data show CDR1 as LGHNT and CDR2 as FRNRAP.

This chain connects TRBV3-1 (or the pseudogene TRBV3-2) to TRBJ2-6; weak D call: TRBD1 (6 bases). Germline CDR1 is LGHDT and CDR2 is YNNKEL (reference sequence). This CDR3 has 16 residues. V was pared by 0 bases and J by 2 bases, with 8 bases between. The CDR3, as DNA: TGTGCCAGCAGCCAAGATCGGACAGCTGGGGCCAACGTCCTGACTTTC. Translating it yields CASSQDRTAGANVLTF.

This clone was detected many times. At the DNA level, this CDR3 is encoded by other sequences in the same sample as well. V gene TRBV6-1 combines with J gene TRBJ1-1, with unresolved D. The CDR3 runs to 14 residues. Germline V CDR1 and CDR2: MNHNS, SASEGT. V lost 1 base to trimming and J lost 1 base, with 7 bases between them. CDR3 DNA sequence: TGTGCCAGCAGTGAAGTGGGCCCGAACACTGAAGCTTTCTTT. Its translation is CASSEVGPNTEAFF.

The gene calls are TRBV7-2 and TRBJ1-5; D unresolved. The V end was cut by 1 base, the J end by 4 bases, with 11 bases between. Germline V gene lookup returns CDR1 SGHTA and CDR2 FQGNSA. This CDR3 contains 15 residues. This CDR3 is CASSLVFSVNQPQHF. In DNA, the CDR3 is TGTGCCAGCAGCTTAGTCTTTTCCGTGAATCAGCCCCAGCATTTT.

This chain connects TRBV9 to TRBJ2-7; a weak D match, TRBD2 (5 bases). Per the germline V gene, CDR1 is SGDLS and CDR2 is YYNGEE. V was cut by 0 bases and J by 2 bases, with 12 bases left in between. The CDR3 extends over 15 amino acids. CDR3 sequence reads: CASSVDSGNPYEQYF. CDR3 bases: TGTGCCAGCAGCGTAGACTCGGGGAACCCCTACGAGCAGTACTTC.

V usage is TRBV18 and J usage is TRBJ2-1; 9 bases map to TRBD2. Germline V gives CDR1 KGHSH, CDR2 LQKENI. The V gene end was trimmed by 2 bases and the J gene end by 5 bases; junction bases not matched to a gene: 4. The CDR3 loop spans 15 amino acids. Here the CDR3 reads CASSPIAGENNEQFF. As DNA, the CDR3 is TGTGCCAGCTCACCAATAGCGGGAGAGAACAATGAGCAGTTCTTC. Variable domain in full (rest from reference TRBV18 and TRBJ2-1): NAGVMQNPRHLVRRRGQEARLRCSPMKGHSHVYWYRQLPEEGLKFMVYLQKENIIDESGMPKERFSAEFPKEGPSILRIQQVVRGDSAAYFCASSPIAGENNEQFFGPGTRLTVL.

V is TRBV6-5 and J is TRBJ2-3, with TRBD2 identical over 11 bases. Germline V gene lookup returns CDR1 MNHEY and CDR2 SVGAGI. The junction had 12 bases not matched to a gene; V was cut back by 5 bases and J by 11 bases. This CDR3 region has 15 residues. DNA for the CDR3: TGTGCCAGCAGTAAGGGACTAGCGGAGGCCCCAGGGCAGTATTTT. It is translated as CASSKGLAEAPGQYF.

The chain links TRBV4-1 to TRBJ2-1, with D perhaps matching TRBD2 (6 bases). V was pared by 1 base and J by 5 bases, with 9 bases between. This CDR3 comprises 14 residues. CDR1 and CDR2 from the germline V gene are MGHRA and YSYEKL. The CDR3 region has the DNA TGCGCCAGCAGCCAAGTAGGGACTCACAATGAGCAGTTCTTC. Its protein product is CASSQVGTHNEQFF.

The rearrangement uses TRBV7-6 and TRBJ2-5; TRBD1 agrees at 7 bases. Germline V gives CDR1 SGHVS, CDR2 FNYEAQ. The trim removed 5 bases at V and 5 bases at J, leaving 11 bases unmatched. The CDR3 sequence is 15 residues long. The CDR3 nucleotides are TGTGCCAGCAGCCCGCTGAAGGGGGCTGGGGAGACCCAGTACTTC. It specifies CASSPLKGAGETQYF.

The chain joins TRBV5-1 to TRBJ1-6, with 8 bases matching TRBD1. The V gene end was trimmed by 0 bases and the J gene end by 7 bases; junction bases not matched to a gene: 6. From germline, CDR1 is SGHRS and CDR2 YFSETQ. The CDR3 sequence is 16 residues long. DNA of the CDR3: TGCGCCAGCAGCTTGGGTCAGGGGGCTTGGAATTCACCCCTCCACTTT. This encodes CASSLGQGAWNSPLHF.

This clone was recorded at least ten times. This chain joins TRBV6-5 and TRBJ2-5; D is possibly TRBD2 (5 bases). Per germline, CDR1 MNHEY and CDR2 SVGAGI. The CDR3 runs 15 residues. The V gene lost 5 bases and the J gene lost 0 bases, with 13 bases spanning the gap. The CDR3 is CASSNGLKYQETQYF. CDR3 DNA sequence: TGTGCCAGCAGTAATGGACTTAAGTACCAAGAGACCCAGTACTTC.

The chain uses TRBV25-1 and TRBJ1-5; 8 positions match TRBD1. The CDR3 covers 15 residues. V was clipped by 2 bases and J by 5 bases; unmatched bases: 5. The germline gives CDR1 MGHDK, CDR2 SYGVNS. The CDR3 loop is CASSEGDRSHQPQHF. The CDR3 DNA is TGTGCCAGCAGTGAAGGGGACAGGAGCCATCAGCCCCAGCATTTT.

This clone was seen many times. The chain couples TRBV11-3 to TRBJ2-7; 13 bases line up with TRBD2. There are 16 residues in the CDR3. V dropped 4 bases and J dropped 4; count of bases not matched to a gene: 7. Per the germline V gene, CDR1 is SGHNT and CDR2 is YENEEA. The CDR3 spells CASSSGGGLAGYEQYF. The CDR3 nucleotides are TGTGCCAGCAGCTCCGGAGGGGGACTAGCGGGGTACGAGCAGTACTTC.

The V gene is TRBV5-6, the J gene TRBJ2-2; D is undetermined. The CDR3 covers 13 residues. Germline-derived CDR1 and CDR2 are SGHDT and YYEEEE. V lost 1 base, J lost 3 bases, and 4 bases lay in between. The CDR3 reads CASSLSDTGELFF. DNA of the CDR3: TGTGCCAGCAGCTTGAGCGACACCGGGGAGCTGTTTTTT. Drawing the rest from reference TRBV5-6 and TRBJ2-2, the complete variable domain is DAGVTQSPTHLIKTRGQQVTLRCSPKSGHDTVSWYQQALGQGPQFIFQYYEEEERQRGNFPDRFSGHQFPNYSSELNVNALLLGDSALYLCASSLSDTGELFFGEGSRLTVL.

The V call is TRBV5-1, the J call TRBJ2-7; 7 positions match TRBD1. This CDR3 region has 15 residues. Unmatched junction bases numbered 7, after V lost 4 bases and J lost 0 bases. CDR1 and CDR2 from the germline V gene are SGHRS and YFSETQ. CDR3 in amino acids: CASSLWSGGSYEQYF. CDR3 sequence (DNA): TGCGCCAGCAGCCTCTGGTCAGGGGGCTCCTACGAGCAGTACTTC.

This sequence joins TRBV28 and TRBJ2-3; the match to TRBD1 covers 12 bases. The CDR3 totals 16 residues. Germline V lookup: CDR1 MDHEN, CDR2 SYDVKM. The trim removed 4 bases at V and 6 bases at J, leaving 8 bases unmatched. The CDR3 sequence is CASSSPGQGAGDTQYF. DNA of the CDR3: TGTGCCAGCAGTTCTCCGGGACAGGGGGCTGGGGATACGCAGTATTTT.

This clone appeared a few times. This sequence joins TRBV5-1 and TRBJ2-4; 14 bases agree with TRBD2. The J segment lost 0 bases and the V segment lost 4 bases, leaving 6 bases of the junction unmatched. The CDR3 runs to 18 residues. Germline V gene sequence: CDR1 SGHRS, CDR2 YFSETQ. CDR3: CASSPGTSGRLAKNIQYF. CDR3 DNA: TGCGCCAGCAGCCCAGGGACTAGCGGGAGACTAGCCAAAAACATTCAGTACTTC. The whole variable domain, remainder taken from reference TRBV5-1 and TRBJ2-4, is KAGVTQTPRYLIKTRGQQVTLSCSPISGHRSVSWYQQTPGQGLQFLFEYFSETQRNKGNFPGRFSGRQFSNSRSEMNVSTLELGDSALYLCASSPGTSGRLAKNIQYFGAGTRLSVL.

This sequence joins TRBV2 and TRBJ2-1; D not resolved. Germline-derived CDR1 and CDR2 are SNHLY and FYNNEI. The CDR3 contains 14 residues. Trimming took 5 bases from V and 7 from J, leaving 15 bases between them. DNA for the CDR3: TGTGCCAGCAGTACCTCCTATACGGTGAATGAGCAGTTCTTC. It codes for CASSTSYTVNEQFF.

This rearrangement joins TRBV2 to TRBJ1-4, with 10 bases fitting TRBD1. Looked up from germline, CDR1 is SNHLY and CDR2 is FYNNEI. V dropped 7 bases and J dropped 4; count of bases not matched to a gene: 6. The CDR3 is made up of 15 amino acids. The CDR3 protein is CASNRQGAVNEKLFF. The CDR3 nucleotides are TGTGCCAGCAACCGACAGGGGGCCGTTAATGAAAAACTGTTTTTT.